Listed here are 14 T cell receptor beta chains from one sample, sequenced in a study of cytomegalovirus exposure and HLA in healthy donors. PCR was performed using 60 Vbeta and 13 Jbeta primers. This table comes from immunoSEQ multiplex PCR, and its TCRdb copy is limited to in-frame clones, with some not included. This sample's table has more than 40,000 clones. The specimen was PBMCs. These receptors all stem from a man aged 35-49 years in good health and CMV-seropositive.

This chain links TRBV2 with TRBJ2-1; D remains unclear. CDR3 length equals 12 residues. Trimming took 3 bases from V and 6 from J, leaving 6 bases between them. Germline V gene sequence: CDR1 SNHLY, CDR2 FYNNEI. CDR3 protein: CASSDASNEQFF. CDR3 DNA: TGTGCCAGCAGTGACGCGAGCAATGAGCAGTTCTTC. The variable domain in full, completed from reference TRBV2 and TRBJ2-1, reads EPEVTQTPSHQVTQMGQEVILRCVPISNHLYFYWYRQILGQKVEFLVSFYNNEISEKSEIFDDQFSVERPDGSNFTLKIRSTKLEDSAMYFCASSDASNEQFFGPGTRLTVL.

CDR3 nucleotide sequence: TGTGCCAGCAGCGTAGGAGGGATGGAGACCCAGTACTTC. Protein product: CASSVGGMETQYF. This rearrangement joins TRBV9 to TRBJ2-5; the D gene is possibly TRBD2 (5 bases). Germline lookup yields CDR1 SGDLS and CDR2 YYNGEE. CDR3 size: 13 residues. V lost 0 bases, J lost 5 bases, and 8 bases lay in between.

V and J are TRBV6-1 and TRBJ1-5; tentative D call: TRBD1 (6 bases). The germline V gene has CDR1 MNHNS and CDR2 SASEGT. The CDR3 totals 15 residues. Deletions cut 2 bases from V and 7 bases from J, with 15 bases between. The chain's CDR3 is CASSELGRGTQPQHF. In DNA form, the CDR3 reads TGTGCCAGCAGTGAACTCGGCAGGGGAACGCAGCCCCAGCATTTT.

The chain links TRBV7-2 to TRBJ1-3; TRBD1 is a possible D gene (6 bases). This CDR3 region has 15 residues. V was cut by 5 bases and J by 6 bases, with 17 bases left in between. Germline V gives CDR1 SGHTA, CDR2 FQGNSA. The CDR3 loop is CASSQYTGLANTIYF. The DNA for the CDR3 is TGTGCCAGCAGCCAATATACAGGGCTTGCAAACACCATATATTTT.

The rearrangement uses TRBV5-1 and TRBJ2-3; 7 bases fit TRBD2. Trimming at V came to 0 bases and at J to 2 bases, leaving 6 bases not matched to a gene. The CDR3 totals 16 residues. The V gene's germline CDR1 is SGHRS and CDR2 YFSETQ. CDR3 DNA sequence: TGCGCCAGCAGCTTGGAGGCGGGGGTTCCCACAGATACGCAGTATTTT. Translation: CASSLEAGVPTDTQYF.

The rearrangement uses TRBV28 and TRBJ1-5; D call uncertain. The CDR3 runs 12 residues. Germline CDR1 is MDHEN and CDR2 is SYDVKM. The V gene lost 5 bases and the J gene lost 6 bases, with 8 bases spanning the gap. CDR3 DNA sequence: TGTGCCAGCAGTCCCCTAGTTCAGCCCCAGCATTTT. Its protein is CASSPLVQPQHF.

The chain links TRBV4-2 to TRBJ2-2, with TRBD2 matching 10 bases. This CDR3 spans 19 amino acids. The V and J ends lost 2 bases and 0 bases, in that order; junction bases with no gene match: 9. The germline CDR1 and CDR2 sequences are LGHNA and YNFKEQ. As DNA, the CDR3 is TGTGCCAGCAGCCAAAACGGCGGGACTAGCGCATCGAACACCGGGGAGCTGTTTTTT. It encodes CASSQNGGTSASNTGELFF.

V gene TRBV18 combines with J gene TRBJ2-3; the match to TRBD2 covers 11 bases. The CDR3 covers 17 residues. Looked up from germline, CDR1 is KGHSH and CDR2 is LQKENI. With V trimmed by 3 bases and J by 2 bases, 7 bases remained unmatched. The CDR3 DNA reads TGTGCCAGCTCACCTACTACTAGCGGGGGTTCCACAGATACGCAGTATTTT. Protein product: CASSPTTSGGSTDTQYF.

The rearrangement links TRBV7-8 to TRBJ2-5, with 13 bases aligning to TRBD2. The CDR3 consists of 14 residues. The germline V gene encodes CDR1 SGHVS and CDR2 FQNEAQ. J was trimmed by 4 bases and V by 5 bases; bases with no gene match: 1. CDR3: CASSRLAGGETQYF. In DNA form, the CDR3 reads TGTGCCAGCAGCCGACTAGCGGGAGGAGAGACCCAGTACTTC.

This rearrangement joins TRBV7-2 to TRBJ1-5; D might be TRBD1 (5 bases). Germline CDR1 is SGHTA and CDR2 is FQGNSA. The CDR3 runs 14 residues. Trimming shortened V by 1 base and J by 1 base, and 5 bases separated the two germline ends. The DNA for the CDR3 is TGTGCCAGCAGCTTAGGACAGAGCAATCAGCCCCAGCATTTT. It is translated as CASSLGQSNQPQHF.

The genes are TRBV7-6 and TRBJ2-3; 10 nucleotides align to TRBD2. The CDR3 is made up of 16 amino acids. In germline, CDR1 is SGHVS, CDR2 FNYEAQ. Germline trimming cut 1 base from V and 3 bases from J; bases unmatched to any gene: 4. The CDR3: CASSLGLAGVTDTQYF. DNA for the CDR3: TGTGCCAGCAGCTTAGGGCTAGCGGGAGTTACAGATACGCAGTATTTT.

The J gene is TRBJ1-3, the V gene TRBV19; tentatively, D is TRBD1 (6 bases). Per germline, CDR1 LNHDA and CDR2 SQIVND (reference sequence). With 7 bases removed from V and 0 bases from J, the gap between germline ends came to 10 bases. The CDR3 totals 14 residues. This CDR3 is CASKSTGSGNTIYF. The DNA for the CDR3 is TGTGCCAGTAAATCGACAGGCTCTGGAAACACCATATATTTT.

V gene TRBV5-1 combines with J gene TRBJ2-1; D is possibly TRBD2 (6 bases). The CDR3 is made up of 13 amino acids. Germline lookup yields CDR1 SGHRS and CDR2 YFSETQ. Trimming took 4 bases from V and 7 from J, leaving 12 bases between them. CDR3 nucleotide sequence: TGCGCCAGCAGCCTTACTGGACTAAATGAGCAGTTCTTC. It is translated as CASSLTGLNEQFF.

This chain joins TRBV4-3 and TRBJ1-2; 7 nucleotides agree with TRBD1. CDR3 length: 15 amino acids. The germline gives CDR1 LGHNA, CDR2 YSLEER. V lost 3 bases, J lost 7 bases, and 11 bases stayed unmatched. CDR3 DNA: TGCGCCAGCAGCCAGGAAACACAGGGGATCGGTGGCTACACCTTC. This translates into CASSQETQGIGGYTF.